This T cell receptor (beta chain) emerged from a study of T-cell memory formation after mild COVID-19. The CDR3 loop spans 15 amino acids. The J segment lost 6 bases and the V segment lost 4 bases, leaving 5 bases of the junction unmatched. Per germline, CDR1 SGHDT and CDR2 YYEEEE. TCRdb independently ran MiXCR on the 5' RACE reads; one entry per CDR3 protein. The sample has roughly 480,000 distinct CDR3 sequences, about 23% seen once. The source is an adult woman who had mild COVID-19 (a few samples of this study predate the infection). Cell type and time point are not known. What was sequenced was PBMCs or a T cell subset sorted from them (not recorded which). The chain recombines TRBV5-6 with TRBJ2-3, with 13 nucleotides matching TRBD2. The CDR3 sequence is CASSRLAGGGDTQYF. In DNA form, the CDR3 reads TGTGCCAGCAGCCGACTAGCGGGGGGAGGTGATACGCAGTATTTT. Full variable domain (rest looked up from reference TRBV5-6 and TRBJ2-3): DAGVTQSPTHLIKTRGQQVTLRCSPKSGHDTVSWYQQALGQGPQFIFQYYEEEERQRGNFPDRFSGHQFPNYSSELNVNALLLGDSALYLCASSRLAGGGDTQYFGPGTRLTVL.